These T cell receptor beta chains were read from a single sample in a study of T cells after yellow fever vaccination. Each CDR3 protein gets one entry after TCRdb re-called the 5' RACE reads with MiXCR. The profile shows some 400,000 distinct CDR3 sequences, 6% to 8% of them singletons. The specimen comprised PBMCs, sampled 5 days after the yellow fever booster vaccination. These receptors were taken from a man aged 30 to 39 who received the YFV17D yellow fever vaccine. CDR3s include the opening cysteine and the closing phenylalanine or tryptophan. The order of the fields is D gene, J gene, clone size, V gene, CDR3 DNA, CDR3 protein. D genes are given only for firm matches. The size entry is marked missing in some rows and otherwise reads once, few, many or a size class.

>-|TRBJ2-6|few|TRBV25-1
TGTGCCAGCAGTGAATATAACGGTATCTCTGGGGCCAACGTCCTGACTTTC
CASSEYNGISGANVLTF
>-|TRBJ2-2|few|TRBV18
TGTGCCAGCTCACCAGAAGTGGCCCACGGGGAGCTGTTTTTT
CASSPEVAHGELFF
>-|TRBJ2-7|few|TRBV20-1
TGCAGTGCCAGTGCGGACTTACACCCTACCCAGCAGTACTTC
CSASADLHPTQQYF
>-|TRBJ2-1|many|TRBV7-2
TGTGCCAGCAGCTTAGATGGGACTTACAATGAGCAGTTCTTC
CASSLDGTYNEQFF
>-|TRBJ1-1|few|TRBV29-1
TGCAGCGTTACGGGGAACACTGAAGCTTTCTTT
CSVTGNTEAFF
>-|TRBJ2-7|many|TRBV12-3/TRBV12-4
TGTGCCAGCATCGCCGAGGGCTTGGGGGAGCAGTACTTC
CASIAEGLGEQYF
>TRBD2|TRBJ2-1|many|TRBV28
TGTGCCAGCGCAAGGGCCGGGACTACCAATGAGCAGTTCTTC
CASARAGTTNEQFF
>-|TRBJ2-2|few|TRBV5-1
TGCGCCAGCAGACCTTCAAACACCGGGGAGCTGTTTTTT
CASRPSNTGELFF
>TRBD1|TRBJ1-1|many|TRBV7-8
TGTGCCAGCAGCCCCAAGGACAGGTTGCTGAACACTGAAGCTTTCTTT
CASSPKDRLLNTEAFF
>TRBD2|TRBJ2-3|few|TRBV7-2
TGTGCCAGCAGCTTAGTTAGAGGACTAGGGCCAGATACGCAGTATTTT
CASSLVRGLGPDTQYF
>-|TRBJ2-5|-|TRBV5-4
TGTGCCAGCAGCTTGGCCGCCAGGGGTGTGGAGACCCAGTACTTC
CASSLAARGVETQYF
>TRBD2|TRBJ2-1|-|TRBV29-1
TGCAGCGGCGGGGGTAACAATGAGCAGTTCTTC
CSGGGNNEQFF
>-|TRBJ2-7|few|TRBV20-1
TGCAGTGCTAGCCCCCTCCCTAGCGTACTTACCTACGAGCAGTACTTC
CSASPLPSVLTYEQYF
>TRBD2|TRBJ2-1|many|TRBV5-1
TGCGCCAGCAGACCTTCTAGCGGGAGAGTTTGGGATGAGCAGTTCTTC
CASRPSSGRVWDEQFF
>TRBD1|TRBJ1-1|few|TRBV19
TGTGCCAGTAGTTTGGGACCAGGGGGGAACACTGAAGCTTTCTTT
CASSLGPGGNTEAFF
>TRBD2|TRBJ2-3|many|TRBV20-1
TGCAGTGCTAGACTAGCGGGAAAAGATACGCAGTATTTT
CSARLAGKDTQYF
>TRBD2|TRBJ2-1|many|TRBV5-1
TGCGCCAGCAGCTTGGGAGCGGGAGGCTTGGATGAGCAGTTCTTC
CASSLGAGGLDEQFF
>TRBD1|TRBJ1-1|-|TRBV12-3/TRBV12-4
TGTGCCAGCAGTGCTTTAGGGGGCTTGGAAGCTTTCTTT
CASSALGGLEAFF
>TRBD2|TRBJ2-7|few|TRBV6-2/TRBV6-3
TGTGCCAGCAGTCCCGGGGTAGCGGGACTCTACGAGCAGTACTTC
CASSPGVAGLYEQYF
>-|TRBJ2-1|many|TRBV7-9
TGTGCCAGCAGCTCACCGGGTAGCTGGAACAATGAGCAGTTCTTC
CASSSPGSWNNEQFF
>TRBD1|TRBJ2-7|many|TRBV10-1
TGCGCCAGCAGTGAGTCGACAGGGCCGGGGTACGAGCAGTACTTC
CASSESTGPGYEQYF
>-|TRBJ2-3|few|TRBV18
TGTGCCAGCTCACCATCCCCTCTCAATGCGGATACGCAGTATTTT
CASSPSPLNADTQYF
>-|TRBJ2-1|many|TRBV29-1
TGCAGCGGGAGGGACAATGAGCAGTTCTTC
CSGRDNEQFF
>-|TRBJ2-5|-|TRBV7-2
TGTGCCAGCAGCTTAAGAAGCGTTCAAGAGACCCAGTACTTC
CASSLRSVQETQYF
>TRBD2|TRBJ2-7|few|TRBV20-1
TGCAGTGCTAGAAAGGCGGGAGTTCTAAGCGAGCAGTACTTC
CSARKAGVLSEQYF
>TRBD2|TRBJ2-7|-|TRBV25-1
TGTGCCAGCACGGGGGCCTTGACTAGCGGGAGCTACGAGCAGTACTTC
CASTGALTSGSYEQYF
>TRBD1|TRBJ1-6|many|TRBV7-2
TGTGCCAGCAGCCTCGGGACAGCCTATTCACCCCTCCACTTT
CASSLGTAYSPLHF
>TRBD2|TRBJ2-2|-|TRBV2
TGTGCCCTCTGTTCTTCCTCCGGGACTAGCGGGAGCACCGGGGAGCTGTTTTTT
CALCSSSGTSGSTGELFF
>-|TRBJ2-3|many|TRBV6-5
TGTGCCAGCAGTTACTCGGGATGGGAGCGACTTAGCACAGATACGCAGTATTTT
CASSYSGWERLSTDTQYF
>TRBD1|TRBJ2-7|-|TRBV20-1
TGCAGTGCTAGGGCCAGGGACAGGGCCTACGAGCAGTACTTC
CSARARDRAYEQYF
>-|TRBJ2-7|-|TRBV19
TGTGCCAGTACCTTTAGCGGCGAGCAGTACTTC
CASTFSGEQYF
>TRBD1|TRBJ2-5|-|TRBV24-1
TGTGCCACCAGTGCCCCGGACAGGGACCAAGAGACCCAGTACTTC
CATSAPDRDQETQYF
>TRBD2|TRBJ2-5|many|TRBV4-3
TGCGCCAGCAGCCAAGACCCGGGACTAGCGGGAGCAGAGACCCAGTACTTC
CASSQDPGLAGAETQYF
>-|TRBJ1-2|-|TRBV4-3
TGCGCCAGCAGCCAAGTGGGGCCCAGCTATGGCTACACCTTC
CASSQVGPSYGYTF
>-|TRBJ2-3|few|TRBV5-1
TGCGCCAGCGCCCAGGCCAGCTGGGGGGCGGATACGCAGTATTTT
CASAQASWGADTQYF
>-|TRBJ2-3|many|TRBV20-1
TGCAGCCCCTTGGGGGGCGGAGATACGCAGTATTTT
CSPLGGGDTQYF
>-|TRBJ1-1|-|TRBV5-1
TGCGCCAGCAGTCGGACAACTCCCCTGAACACTGAAGCTTTCTTT
CASSRTTPLNTEAFF
>TRBD1|TRBJ2-7|many|TRBV28
TGTGCCAGCAGTCCCACCGGGACAGGCGCCTACGAGCAGTACTTC
CASSPTGTGAYEQYF
>-|TRBJ1-2|-|TRBV9
TGTGCCAGCACTAGGACCGTTTCATTTTCTAACTATGGCTACACCTTC
CASTRTVSFSNYGYTF
>-|TRBJ1-1|-|TRBV6-5
TGTGCCAGCAGTTACTCAAACAGCATGAACACTGAAGCTTTCTTT
CASSYSNSMNTEAFF
>TRBD2|TRBJ2-5|-|TRBV11-1
TGTGCCAGCAGCTTACCCAAAGGGGGATCTAGCGGGAACCAAGAGACCCAGTACTTC
CASSLPKGGSSGNQETQYF
>TRBD1|TRBJ2-5|many|TRBV7-2
TGTGCCAGCAGCCGAAAGACAGGGGCAGAGACCCAGTACTTC
CASSRKTGAETQYF
>TRBD2|TRBJ2-2|-|TRBV5-4
TGTGCCAGCAGCTTGCGTATAGCGGGCAGTGGGGAGCTGTTTTTT
CASSLRIAGSGELFF
>TRBD2|TRBJ2-3|-|TRBV15
TGTGCCGCCAGCAGTAGCGGGAGGGAGTTTACAGATACGCAGTATTTT
CAASSSGREFTDTQYF
>-|TRBJ2-7|-|TRBV5-1
TGCGCCAGCAGCTTGGTATCGCAGTTCGACGAGCAGTACTTC
CASSLVSQFDEQYF
>-|TRBJ1-2|-|TRBV12-3/TRBV12-4
-
CASSFLAEPTTYGYTF
>TRBD2|TRBJ2-2|few|TRBV20-1
TGCAGTGCGGGTGCGGGGGTTGACACCGGGGAGCTGTTTTTT
CSAGAGVDTGELFF